Given below is one TCR beta chain in context. In its sample, this clone was seen once. Its cognate antigen has yet to be identified. Per-base qualities were not stored, and no clone one base away is much larger. These data originate in a study of CD8+ T cells in alopecia areata (dated by TCRdb to about 2018). Context from the whole study: The treated patients, all with moderate-to-severe alopecia areata, were enrolled in an open-label pilot trial of oral tofacitinib given at 5 to 10 mg twice daily. RNA was extracted with the PAXgene miRNA kit for fixed scalp, the miRNeasy kit for PBMCs, and the RNeasy kit for mouse skin. Tofacitinib was given for 6 to 18 months, followed by 6 months of follow-up off drug to assess delayed response and recurrence. Disease severity in treated patients was measured with the SALT score, which quantifies the percentage of affected scalp surface area. In humans, TCRbeta sequencing was performed on scalp tissue and on sorted CD4+ and CD8+ peripheral blood T cells from healthy controls and from patients with patchy or totalis/universalis alopecia areata. TCRbeta CDR3 regions were amplified by immunoSEQ multiplex PCR using 35 Vbeta forward and 13 Jbeta reverse primers. Tofacitinib-treated patients had biopsies at baseline and at 4 and 24 weeks of treatment, with a later scalp biopsy in several patients. The study used high-throughput TCRbeta sequencing to examine T cell clonal expansion in alopecia areata, in both the C3H/HeJ mouse model and human patients. Clonality in the scalp was compared among normal scalp (n=4), patchy alopecia areata scalp (n=8), and alopecia totalis/universalis scalp (n=8).

The research as a whole found: Unlike mouse skin, where gammadelta T cells dominate, normal human skin contains resident alphabeta T cells that get sequenced too, which complicates analysis of the scalp TCR repertoire. Compared with mice, TCR sequences shared between patients were less clear, possibly partly because of HLA diversity across the patient population. Many expanded lesional clones were found to persist in scalp and blood during tofacitinib treatment, and relapse after treatment cessation may be partly explained by this persistence. Tofacitinib significantly decreased scalp clonality and the number of expanded CD8+ clones among the top 100 scalp clones. Higher clonality and more expanded CD8+ clones were observed in lesional scalp than in normal scalp, particularly in alopecia totalis/universalis, a finding suggestive of antigenic drive. Because the treated cohort was small and included a single nonresponder, larger studies are needed to assess links between baseline CD8+ expansion and response.

CDR1 is given as SGHAT and CDR2 as FQNNGV, both from the germline V gene. Taken from cysteine to phenylalanine, the CDR3 has 16 residues. CDR3 DNA is the only sequence kept; it has 48 bases, read in frame from the first base. The V end gives up 4 bases and the J end 6 bases, leaving 9 bases in the junction not matched to a gene. The time point label corresponds to: 24 weeks on oral tofacitinib. The sample's treatment or condition label is to be understood as: oral pan-JAK inhibitor, 5-10 mg twice daily. Peripheral blood and lesional scalp punch biopsies were obtained from patients with alopecia areata. After PBMCs were isolated by density centrifugation and stained for CD3, CD4 and CD8, a FACSAria was used to sort CD4+ and CD8+ T cells. Libraries were built with the immunoSEQ multiplex PCR assay. RNA was extracted from all samples and reverse transcribed into cDNA, which served as template for TCR sequencing. SuperScript III was used for first-strand cDNA synthesis, primed with a 2:1 mix of oligo-dT and random hexamers. A synthetic immune receptor repertoire was used to assess amplification bias, and residual bias was removed computationally. Regarding the original processing steps: Raw reads were preprocessed to remove errors, and CDR3 was defined by IMGT conventions from the conserved cysteine to phenylalanine. To get clonality, Shannon entropy was normalized by log2 of the number of productive unique TCRs and the result was subtracted from 1. Scalp TCRbeta sequences were cross-referenced with sorted blood CD4 and CD8 repertoires so that the CD4 or CD8 identity of scalp clones could be inferred. The table comes from immuneACCESS by way of TCRdb, which keeps in-frame sequences with V and J called. Part of the clones is missing from these tables; in studies checked, under half for an unresolved V gene and the rest for unknown reasons. For V, J and clone size, that table is used; D and trimming come from the DNA. Recorded for this sample are about 200,000 clones; roughly 60% of them occurred a single time. In total, the top ten clones hold under 7% of the sample.

The sequence came from a human donor with alopecia areata. The V and J segments used are TRBV11-2 and TRBJ2-1, with 10 central nucleotides matching TRBD2. The material sequenced was CD4+ T cells sorted from blood, taken at week 24, from a patient treated with tofacitinib. The CDR3 sequence is CASSSAYSGRANEQFF. The DNA sequence is as follows: TGTGCCAGCAGCTCTGCTTACAGCGGGAGGGCCAATGAGCAGTTCTTC.